This TCR beta chain originates from a study of neurological immune-mediated disorders. Findings of the study overall: No expanded-clone CDR3 amino acid sequence recurred across subjects, suggesting private TCR-beta repertoires.

As to this clonotype: Its antigen is currently unknown.

This CDR3 region has 16 residues. V shed 0 bases and J shed 9 bases, with 18 bases lying between them. CDR1 and CDR2 from the germline V gene are LGHNA and YNFKEQ. Every sequencing run generated in excess of 170 million TCR-beta sequences. These sequences covered 15-18 subjects. TCRdb re-analysed the 5' RACE reads in MiXCR, keeping a single row per CDR3 protein. The repertoire includes about 14,000 distinct CDR3 sequences, about 13% of them detected once, and 41% sits in the top ten. The source material was CD8+ T cells from blood. This receptor was identified in a female donor with HTLV-1-associated myelopathy (HAM/TSP). V usage is TRBV4-2 and J usage is TRBJ2-1; possibly TRBD2 for D (6 bases). CDR3 amino acids: CASSQEENGGFTEQFF. Written as DNA, the CDR3 is TGTGCCAGCAGCCAAGAGGAAAATGGGGGGTTTACTGAGCAGTTCTTC.